This T cell receptor (beta chain) was documented in a study of T cell repertoires in aging, cancer and after chemotherapy. Whole-study context: Paired samples before and after chemotherapy came from glioblastoma patients receiving temozolomide-based therapy. General observations from the study: Healthy donors lost TCR diversity with age mainly through richness, cancer patients through richness and evenness.

Multiplex touch-down PCR with TRB-A/B primers amplified rearranged V-D-J TRB sequences. TCRdb processed the multiplex PCR reads anew with MiXCR; each CDR3 protein has one entry. Here the sample spans around 2,500 distinct CDR3 sequences, 24% being singletons. By its share, this clonotype is large (0.1 to 1%). Its antigen is unidentified. The template was genomic DNA from peripheral blood, not RNA. This TCR came from a human donor with a solid tumor. Material for sequencing was blood.

The CDR3 is CSAPRAGEQYF. Written as DNA, the CDR3 is TGCAGTGCTCCCAGGGCGGGGGAGCAGTACTTC. This chain links TRBV20-1 with TRBJ2-7, with a possible D match to TRBD2 (6 bases). CDR3 size: 11 residues. Trimming removed 5 bases from V and 7 bases from J, with 12 bases in between. In germline, CDR1 is DFQATT, CDR2 SNEGSKA (reference sequence).